The 10 T cell receptor beta chains in this list originate from one sample, sequenced in a study of Graves' ophthalmopathy and Graves' hyperthyroidism. For repertoire sequencing, the TCR beta CDR3 regions were amplified from RNA transcripts. An initial RT-PCR round employing HTBI primers preceded a second-round multiplex PCR. TCRdb analysed the multiplex PCR reads with MiXCR anew, one entry per CDR3 protein. The table has roughly 600,000 distinct CDR3 sequences, under 40% seen once; the top ten hold about 4.6%. What was sequenced was peripheral blood or thyroid tissue (not recorded which). These receptor sequences come from an adult man with Graves' hyperthyroidism.

As for this clonotype: A much larger clone differs by one base, so this may be a read error. This chain connects TRBV6-5 to TRBJ1-1, with no clear D. The CDR3 consists of 14 residues. Looked up from germline, CDR1 is MNHEY and CDR2 is SVGAGI. The CDR3 is CASSYSLPGTGAFF. The CDR3 nucleotides are TGTGCCAGCAGTTACTCGTTACCGGGCACTGGAGCTTTCTTT.

There are a few counts of this clonotype. The CDR3 nucleotides read TGTGCCAGCAGCCCCGAGGGGGTTCAGCCCCAGCATTTT. Translating it yields CASSPEGVQPQHF. This chain joins TRBV27 and TRBJ1-5, with a possible D match to TRBD1 (6 bases). V gave up 6 bases and J gave up 6 bases, with 12 bases separating them. The CDR3 is 13 residues long. Per the germline V gene, CDR1 is MNHEY and CDR2 is SMNVEV (reference sequence).

This clonotype was counted only a few times. The chain employs TRBV20-1 and TRBJ1-5; 7 bases agree with TRBD1. The J call is in doubt because the DNA end fits TRBJ2-3 better. The CDR3 is 13 amino acids. Looked up from germline, CDR1 is DFQATT and CDR2 is SNEGSKA (reference sequence). Here the CDR3 reads CSASQTGPDTQYF. Here the CDR3 DNA reads TGCAGTGCTAGTCAGACAGGGCCAGATACGCAGTATTTT.

The chain has TRBV5-1 and TRBJ2-5; D could derive from TRBD1 or TRBD2 (6 bases each). Per germline, CDR1 SGHRS and CDR2 YFSETQ. There are 12 residues in the CDR3. Trimming cost V 4 bases and J 7 bases, with 11 bases left between them. As DNA, the CDR3 is TGCGCCAGCAGCGGGGGCGGGATGACCCAGTACTTC. Protein product: CASSGGGMTQYF.

This rearrangement joins TRBV18 to TRBJ1-2; 9 bases align to TRBD1. Trimming removed 1 base from V and 3 bases from J; junction bases left unmatched: 9. The CDR3 consists of 17 residues. CDR1 and CDR2 from the germline V gene are KGHSH and LQKENI. The CDR3 sequence: CASSPRDREGNHYGYTF. CDR3 coding DNA: TGTGCCAGCTCACCACGGGACAGGGAGGGGAATCACTATGGCTACACCTTC.

The chain carries TRBV7-9 and TRBJ1-1, with a tentative D call TRBD1 (5 bases). CDR3 length: 11 amino acids. In germline, CDR1 is SEHNR, CDR2 FQNEAQ (reference sequence). V gave up 5 bases and J gave up 11 bases, with 12 bases separating them. The CDR3, as DNA: TGTGCCAGCAGCACAGGACTAGCGGCTTTCTTT. Translated, it gives CASSTGLAAFF.

The CDR3 DNA is TGTGCCAGCAGCGTAGGAAACATTGGCGACTCCGGGGAGCTGTTTTTT. This translates into CASSVGNIGDSGELFF. This chain connects TRBV9 to TRBJ2-2; D not resolved. This CDR3 has 16 amino acids. Germline values: CDR1 SGDLS, CDR2 YYNGEE. V dropped 0 bases and J dropped 6 bases, with 15 bases sitting between them.

This clonotype was seen at least ten times. V usage is TRBV6-5 and J usage is TRBJ1-5; D ambiguous. V was pared by 5 bases and J by 0 bases, with 5 bases between. The CDR3 spans 13 residues. Germline assignment: CDR1 MNHEY and CDR2 SVGAGI. Here the CDR3 DNA reads TGTGCCAGCAGTCAGGATAGCAATCAGCCCCAGCATTTT. Protein product: CASSQDSNQPQHF.

The V gene is TRBV5-1, the J gene TRBJ1-1; 8 bases match TRBD1. Germline loops: CDR1 SGHRS, CDR2 YFSETQ. This CDR3 region has 12 residues. Losses at the gene ends were 3 bases for V and 11 bases for J; bases not matched to a gene: 6. CDR3 bases: TGCGCCAGCAGCTCCGGACAGGGAGCGGCTTTCTTT. This gives the protein CASSSGQGAAFF.

This clonotype was counted only a few times. The genes are TRBV12-3 or TRBV12-4 and TRBJ1-3; D not certain. With 3 bases removed from V and 0 bases from J, the gap between germline ends came to 12 bases. This CDR3 region has 16 residues. CDR3 nucleotides: TGTGCCAGCAGTTTGAAGCGGGTATTCTCTGGAAACACCATATATTTT. This translates into CASSLKRVFSGNTIYF.